What follows are 9 T cell receptor beta chains derived from one specimen sequenced in a study of blood T cells in healthy people across ages. The use of a sample-barcoded 5' primer and a J-beta primer mix characterized a second PCR of roughly 7 to 11 cycles. A single record per CDR3 protein comes from TCRdb applying MiXCR to the 5' RACE reads. The sample has some 710,000 distinct CDR3 sequences; 22% are singletons. The specimen sequenced was blood. The receptor source for this set is a man aged 65-85 years in good health.

This clonotype was seen a handful of times. The rearrangement links TRBV7-2 to TRBJ1-2, with TRBD1 identical over 9 bases. The V gene's germline CDR1 is SGHTA and CDR2 FQGNSA. Trimming cost V 5 bases and J 5 bases; bases outside gene matches: 12. The CDR3 extends over 16 amino acids. The CDR3 sequence: CASSRNPGQGFYGYTF. The CDR3 DNA reads as TGTGCCAGCAGCCGAAACCCGGGACAGGGATTTTATGGCTACACCTTC.

The CDR3 DNA reads as TGTGCCAGCAGGACCGGACTAGCGGAGTACAATGAGCAGTTCTTC. Translating gives CASRTGLAEYNEQFF. The chain joins TRBV6-1 to TRBJ2-1, with 10 bases that match TRBD2. Trimming at V came to 6 bases and at J to 4 bases, leaving 6 bases not matched to a gene. The CDR3 has 15 amino acids. Germline V gives CDR1 MNHNS, CDR2 SASEGT.

This clonotype was seen at least ten times. A junction boundary mismatches the germline segment, possibly from a read error. V gene TRBV5-1 combines with J gene TRBJ2-2; D might be TRBD2 (5 bases). The germline gives CDR1 SGHRS, CDR2 YFSETQ. CDR3 size: 13 residues. In DNA form, the CDR3 reads TGCGCCAGTAGCTTGGCGGGCACCGGGGAGCTGTTTTTT. Its translation: CASSLAGTGELFF.

This clonotype has more than one count but fewer than ten. The rearrangement links TRBV2 to TRBJ2-5; 7 bases align to TRBD1. This CDR3 is 14 amino acids long. The J segment lost 2 bases and the V segment lost 8 bases, leaving 8 bases of the junction unmatched. Germline V gene sequence: CDR1 SNHLY, CDR2 FYNNEI. The CDR3, as DNA: TGTGCCAGCGAGCGACAGGGCTTACAAGAGACCCAGTACTTC. Amino acid sequence: CASERQGLQETQYF.

This clonotype was found a few times. One end of the junction fails to match germline, which may point to a read error. The chain recombines TRBV28 with TRBJ2-7; D uncertain. Germline V gene data show CDR1 as MDHEN and CDR2 as SYDVKM. The CDR3 length is 12 residues. This CDR3 is CASSPPLYERYF. The CDR3 region has the DNA TGTGCCAGCAGTCCGCCCCTCTACGAGCGGTACTTC.

This chain connects TRBV28 to TRBJ1-2, with D possibly being TRBD1 (5 bases). From germline, CDR1 is MDHEN and CDR2 SYDVKM. Trimming took off 11 bases at V and 1 base at J, with 8 bases between the two ends. There are 11 residues in the CDR3. The CDR3 is CAAGSNYGYTF. DNA for the CDR3: TGTGCCGCAGGGAGTAACTATGGCTACACCTTC.

A few counts support this clonotype. This chain uses TRBV27 with TRBJ1-5; D uncertain. V shed 6 bases and J shed 0 bases, with 15 bases lying between them. The CDR3 length is 16 residues. Germline CDR1 is MNHEY and CDR2 is SMNVEV (reference sequence). In nucleotides, the CDR3 is TGTGCCAGCAGCAGAACTTCGGGAAATAGCAATCAGCCCCAGCATTTT. It yields the protein CASSRTSGNSNQPQHF.

This clonotype was observed a handful of times. The chain carries TRBV5-1 and TRBJ2-3, with TRBD2 matching 11 bases. The CDR3 totals 19 residues. Germline V gene data show CDR1 as SGHRS and CDR2 as YFSETQ. V was pared by 1 base and J by 4 bases, with 14 bases of the junction left unmatched. The DNA for the CDR3 is TGCGCCAGCAGCTTGAAGGGTCTAGCGGGAGGAGTGTTGGCAGATACGCAGTATTTT. Its translation: CASSLKGLAGGVLADTQYF. Full variable domain (missing parts from reference TRBV5-1 and TRBJ2-3): KAGVTQTPRYLIKTRGQQVTLSCSPISGHRSVSWYQQTPGQGLQFLFEYFSETQRNKGNFPGRFSGRQFSNSRSEMNVSTLELGDSALYLCASSLKGLAGGVLADTQYFGPGTRLTVL.

The genes are TRBV6-6 and TRBJ2-5; D is unclear. The closer fit of TRBJ2-7 to the DNA end suggests the J call may be wrong. CDR3 length equals 14 residues. Germline V lookup: CDR1 MNHNY, CDR2 SVGAGI (reference sequence). The DNA of the CDR3 is TGTGCCAGCAGGTCCCAGGCACACTCCTACGAGCAGTACTTC. As protein: CASRSQAHSYEQYF.